Included here is one TCR beta chain sequence, with context. The antigen this receptor binds is unknown. Base qualities are not at hand, and no much larger clone is one base apart. This sample is drawn from a study of blood T cell repertoires in COVID-19 (dated by TCRdb to the early 2020s). Background on the whole study: The collaborator samples originated in the United States, Italy and Spain and spanned the acute and convalescent phases of COVID-19. The prospective study material was composed of cDNA or gDNA derived from T cells, B-cell-depleted T cells, or PBMCs. Subjects who had been exposed to COVID-19, were actively infected with it, or had recovered from it provided the deeply sampled blood TCRbeta repertoires that made up the dataset. A freely available public database, intended as a resource for researchers studying the immune response to SARS-CoV-2, is where the repertoires were released. Samples came from the ongoing ImmuneRACE study (first 160 participants) plus 1,254 subjects from 6 global collaborators. A de-identified subject ID, COVID-19 status, age in years and sex were almost always included in the sample metadata. Where available, HLA class I and class II types were obtained from metadata supplied by the sample provider rather than from assay-based typing. The research as a whole found: Clinical and demographic metadata were provided uncurated, with the amount varying by source and participant.

The CDR3 numbers 15 residues from cysteine through phenylalanine. The sequence is cut down to CDR3 DNA, 45 bases in frame from base 1. The germline ends are 13 bases apart after V is trimmed by 1 base and J by 4 bases. CDR1 is given as LNHDA and CDR2 as SQIVND, both from the germline V gene (reference sequence). The collaborating institutions used their own protocols to collect whole blood in K2EDTA tubes. For TCRbeta analysis, collaborator samples were shipped as frozen whole blood, as isolated PBMCs, or as DNA extracted from either sample type. The immunoSEQ Assay, a bias-controlled multiplex PCR, was used to amplify TCRbeta CDR3 regions from genomic DNA. The authors' pipeline ran thus. Nucleated cell counts per sample were estimated from amplification of reference gene primers within the assay. To quantify the absolute abundance of each unique TCRbeta CDR3 rearrangement, sequence reads were collapsed and filtered. Productive Simpson clonality was computed per sample as the square root of Simpson's diversity index over productive rearrangements. TCRdb provides this immuneACCESS table in a form limited to in-frame rearrangements. Some clones are lacking; in checked studies, under half of them reflect an unresolved V gene, and why the rest are absent is not known. V and J calls and clone size are given by that table; D and trimming were obtained from the DNA. This sample has some 390,000 clones in its table, and more than 75% of those were observed once. Less than 3.5% of the sample belongs to the ten largest clones.

The sequenced sample consisted of peripheral blood. The V and J segments used are TRBV19 and TRBJ1-2; there is no confident call for the D gene. The TCR comes from a human donor in a cohort sampled during active COVID-19. The DNA sequence reads TGTGCCAGTAGTATAGGACTCGTCAGCTTCTATGGCTACACCTTC. The resulting protein is CASSIGLVSFYGYTF.